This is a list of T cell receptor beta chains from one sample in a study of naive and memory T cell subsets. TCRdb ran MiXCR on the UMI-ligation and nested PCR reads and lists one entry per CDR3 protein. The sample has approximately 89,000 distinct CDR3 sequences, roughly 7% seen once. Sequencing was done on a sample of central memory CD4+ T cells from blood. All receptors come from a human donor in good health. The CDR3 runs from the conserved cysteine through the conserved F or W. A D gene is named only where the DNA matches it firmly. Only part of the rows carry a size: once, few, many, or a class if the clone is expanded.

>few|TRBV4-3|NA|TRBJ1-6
CASSRDVPGGSSYNSPLHF
TGCGCCAGCAGCCGAGATGTTCCGGGGGGAAGCTCCTATAATTCACCCCTCCACTTT
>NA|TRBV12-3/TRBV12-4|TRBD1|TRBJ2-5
CASSPRDRVRETQYF
TGTGCCAGCAGTCCGAGGGACAGGGTGAGAGAGACCCAGTACTTC
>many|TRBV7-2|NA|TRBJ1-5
CASSRDSSNQPQHF
TGTGCCAGCAGCCGAGACAGTAGCAATCAGCCCCAGCATTTT
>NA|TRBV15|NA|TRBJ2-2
CATSRDLTRTGELFF
TGTGCCACCAGCAGAGATCTGACACGCACCGGGGAGCTGTTTTTT
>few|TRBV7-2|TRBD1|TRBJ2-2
CASSLQGANTGELFF
TGTGCCAGCAGCCTACAGGGGGCGAACACCGGGGAGCTGTTTTTT
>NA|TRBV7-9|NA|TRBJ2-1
CASSPGTYFYNEQFF
TGTGCCAGCAGCCCCGGGACTTATTTCTACAATGAGCAGTTCTTC
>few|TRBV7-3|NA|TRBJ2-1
CASSFRDPGGNEQFF
TGTGCCAGCAGCTTCCGGGACCCCGGGGGCAATGAGCAGTTCTTC
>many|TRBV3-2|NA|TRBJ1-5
CASSQHMVAAMYSNQPQHF
TGTGCCAGCAGCCAGCATATGGTGGCGGCAATGTATAGCAATCAGCCCCAGCATTTT
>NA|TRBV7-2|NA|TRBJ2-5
CASNPQGASGETQYF
TGTGCCAGCAACCCCCAAGGGGCCTCGGGGGAGACCCAGTACTTC
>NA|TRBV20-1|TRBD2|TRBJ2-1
CSAESGRVYNEQFF
TGCAGTGCTGAAAGCGGGAGGGTCTACAATGAGCAGTTCTTC
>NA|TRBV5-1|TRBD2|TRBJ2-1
CASSLVPAGGRVF
TGCGCCAGCAGCTTGGTTCCAGCGGGAGGACGGGTCTTC
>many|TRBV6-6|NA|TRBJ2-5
CASKGGGLETQYF
TGTGCCAGCAAGGGGGGGGGCCTAGAGACCCAGTACTTC
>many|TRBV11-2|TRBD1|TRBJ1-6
CASSSLDRTGDAPLHF
TGTGCCAGCAGCTCCCTAGATCGGACAGGGGATGCACCCCTCCACTTT
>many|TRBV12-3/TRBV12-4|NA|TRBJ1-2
CATQPQGHYGYTF
TGTGCCACCCAACCCCAGGGGCACTATGGCTACACCTTC
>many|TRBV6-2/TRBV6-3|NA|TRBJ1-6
CASSSGINSPLHF
TGTGCCAGCAGTTCAGGGATCAATTCACCCCTCCACTTT
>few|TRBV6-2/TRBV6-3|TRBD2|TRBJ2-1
CASSLQLAGGGEQFF
TGTGCCAGCAGCCTCCAACTAGCGGGGGGCGGGGAGCAGTTCTTC
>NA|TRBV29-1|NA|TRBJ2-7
CSANTGYEQYF
TGCAGCGCGAACACAGGCTACGAGCAGTACTTC
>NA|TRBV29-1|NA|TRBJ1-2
CSTVASDYGYTF
TGCAGCACAGTCGCCAGTGACTATGGCTACACCTTC
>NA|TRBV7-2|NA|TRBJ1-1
CASSPPSGQEAFF
TGTGCCAGCAGTCCACCCTCGGGTCAAGAAGCTTTCTTT
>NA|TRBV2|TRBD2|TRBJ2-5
CASSVSGGAGETQYF
TGTGCCAGCAGTGTTAGCGGGGGGGCCGGTGAGACCCAGTACTTC
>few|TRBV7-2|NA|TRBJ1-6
CASSPGVNSPLHF
TGTGCCAGCAGCCCAGGGGTCAATTCACCCCTCCACTTT
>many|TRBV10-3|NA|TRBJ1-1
CAISGLGGHGEAFF
TGTGCCATCAGTGGCCTGGGGGGGCACGGCGAAGCTTTCTTT
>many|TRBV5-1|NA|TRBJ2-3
CASSLTGPGDTQYF
TGCGCCAGCAGCTTGACGGGACCGGGGGATACGCAGTATTTT
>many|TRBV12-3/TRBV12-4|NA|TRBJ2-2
CASSFGQGRDGELFF
TGTGCCAGCAGTTTTGGGCAGGGAAGGGACGGGGAGCTGTTTTTT
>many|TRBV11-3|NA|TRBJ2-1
CASSMGDSRSYNEQFF
TGTGCCAGCAGCATGGGAGACTCCAGGTCCTACAATGAGCAGTTCTTC
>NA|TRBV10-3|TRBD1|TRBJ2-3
CAISPTTGQGVDTQYF
TGTGCCATCAGTCCAACAACGGGACAGGGCGTTGATACGCAGTATTTT